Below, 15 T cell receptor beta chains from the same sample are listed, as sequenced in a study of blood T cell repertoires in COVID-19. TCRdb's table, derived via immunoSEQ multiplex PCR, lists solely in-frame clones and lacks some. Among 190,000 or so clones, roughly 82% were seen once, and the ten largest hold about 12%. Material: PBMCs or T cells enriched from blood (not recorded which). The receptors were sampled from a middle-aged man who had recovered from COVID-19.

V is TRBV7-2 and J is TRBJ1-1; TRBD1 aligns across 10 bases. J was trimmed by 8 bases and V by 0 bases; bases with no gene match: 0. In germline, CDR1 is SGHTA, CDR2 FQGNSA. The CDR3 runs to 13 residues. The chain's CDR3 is CASSLAGQGEAFF. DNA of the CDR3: TGTGCCAGCAGCTTAGCGGGACAGGGGGAAGCTTTCTTT.

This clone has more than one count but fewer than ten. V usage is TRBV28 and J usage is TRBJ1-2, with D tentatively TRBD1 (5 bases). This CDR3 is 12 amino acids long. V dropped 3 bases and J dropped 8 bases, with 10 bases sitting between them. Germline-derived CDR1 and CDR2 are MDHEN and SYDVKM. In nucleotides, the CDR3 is TGTGCCAGCAGTTTGGCGACAGAGGGCTACACCTTC. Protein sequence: CASSLATEGYTF.

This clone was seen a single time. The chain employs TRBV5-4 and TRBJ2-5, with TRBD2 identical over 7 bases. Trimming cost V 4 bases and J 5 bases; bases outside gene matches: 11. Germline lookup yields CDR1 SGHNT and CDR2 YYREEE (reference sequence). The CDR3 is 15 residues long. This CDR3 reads CASSPMGGTTETQYF. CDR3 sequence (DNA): TGTGCCAGCAGCCCCATGGGGGGGACCACCGAGACCCAGTACTTC.

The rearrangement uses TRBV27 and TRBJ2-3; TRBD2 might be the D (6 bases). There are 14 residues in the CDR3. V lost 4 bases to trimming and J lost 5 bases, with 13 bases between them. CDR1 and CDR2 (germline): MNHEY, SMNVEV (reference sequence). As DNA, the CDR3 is TGTGCCAGCAGTTCCCGGGACTTGGTAGATACGCAGTATTTT. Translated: CASSSRDLVDTQYF.

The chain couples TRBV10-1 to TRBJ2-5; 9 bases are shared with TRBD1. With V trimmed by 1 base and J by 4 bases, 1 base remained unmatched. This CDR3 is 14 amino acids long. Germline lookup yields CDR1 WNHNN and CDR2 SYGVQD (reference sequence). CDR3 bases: TGCGCCAGCAGTGAGTTGGGACAGGGAGAGACCCAGTACTTC. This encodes CASSELGQGETQYF.

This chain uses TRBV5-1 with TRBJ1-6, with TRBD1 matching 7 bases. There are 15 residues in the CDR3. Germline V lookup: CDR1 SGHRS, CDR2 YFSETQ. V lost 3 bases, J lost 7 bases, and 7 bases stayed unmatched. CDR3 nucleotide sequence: TGCGCCAGCAGCTCTGGGGACAGCGGAAATTCACCCCTCCACTTT. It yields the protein CASSSGDSGNSPLHF.

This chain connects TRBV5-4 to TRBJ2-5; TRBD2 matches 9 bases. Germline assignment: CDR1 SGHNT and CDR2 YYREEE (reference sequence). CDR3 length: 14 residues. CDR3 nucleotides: TGTGCTACCGGGGGCGGGAGGGCCGCGGAGACCCAGTACTTC. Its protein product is CATGGGRAAETQYF. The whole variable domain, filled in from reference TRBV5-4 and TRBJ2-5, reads ETGVTQSPTHLIKTRGQQVTLRCSSQSGHNTVSWYQQALGQGPQFIFQYYREEENGRGNFPPRFSGLQFPNYSSELNVNALELDDSALYLCATGGGRAAETQYFGPGTRLLVL.

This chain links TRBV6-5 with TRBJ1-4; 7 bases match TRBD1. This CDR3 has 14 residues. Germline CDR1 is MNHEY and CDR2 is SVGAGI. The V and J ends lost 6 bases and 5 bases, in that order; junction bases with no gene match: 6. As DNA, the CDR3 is TGTGCCAGCAGCAGGGGACAGAGCAATGAAAAACTGTTTTTT. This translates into CASSRGQSNEKLFF.

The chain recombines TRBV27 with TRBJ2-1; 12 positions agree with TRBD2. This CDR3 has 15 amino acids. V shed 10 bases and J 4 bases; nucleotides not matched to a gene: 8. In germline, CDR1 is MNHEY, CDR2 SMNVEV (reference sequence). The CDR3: CATMDGLAGYNEQFF. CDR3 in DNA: TGTGCCACGATGGACGGACTAGCGGGATACAATGAGCAGTTCTTC.

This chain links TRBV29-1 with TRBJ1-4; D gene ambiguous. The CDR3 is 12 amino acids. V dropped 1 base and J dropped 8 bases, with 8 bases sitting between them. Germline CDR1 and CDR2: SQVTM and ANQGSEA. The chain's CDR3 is CSVEGAEEKLFF. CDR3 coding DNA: TGCAGCGTTGAAGGGGCCGAGGAAAAACTGTTTTTT.

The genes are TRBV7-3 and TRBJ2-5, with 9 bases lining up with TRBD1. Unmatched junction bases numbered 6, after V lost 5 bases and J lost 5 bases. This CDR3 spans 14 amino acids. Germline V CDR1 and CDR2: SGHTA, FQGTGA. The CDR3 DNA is TGTGCCAGCAGCCCCGGGACAGGGTATGAGACCCAGTACTTC. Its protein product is CASSPGTGYETQYF. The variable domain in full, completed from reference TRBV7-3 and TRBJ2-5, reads GAGVSQTPSNKVTEKGKYVELRCDPISGHTALYWYRQSLGQGPEFLIYFQGTGAADDSGLPNDRFFAVRPEGSVSTLKIQRTERGDSAVYLCASSPGTGYETQYFGPGTRLLVL.

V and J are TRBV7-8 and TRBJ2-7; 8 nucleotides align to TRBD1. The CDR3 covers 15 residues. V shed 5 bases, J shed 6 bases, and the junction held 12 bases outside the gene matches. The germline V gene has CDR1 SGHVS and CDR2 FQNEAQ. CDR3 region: CASSSDGQGSVEQYF. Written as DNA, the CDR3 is TGTGCCAGCAGCAGCGACGGACAGGGATCAGTCGAGCAGTACTTC.

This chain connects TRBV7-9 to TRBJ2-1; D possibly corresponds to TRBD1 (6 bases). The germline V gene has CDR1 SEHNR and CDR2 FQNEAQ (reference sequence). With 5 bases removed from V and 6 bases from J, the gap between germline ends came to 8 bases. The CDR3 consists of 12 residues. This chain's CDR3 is CASSRDTNEQFF. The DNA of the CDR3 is TGTGCCAGCAGCCGGGACACCAATGAGCAGTTCTTC.

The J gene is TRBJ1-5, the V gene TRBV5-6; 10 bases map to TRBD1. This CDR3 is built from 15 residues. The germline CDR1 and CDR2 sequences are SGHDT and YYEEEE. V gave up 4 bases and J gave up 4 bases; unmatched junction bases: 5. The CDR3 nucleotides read TGTGCCAGCAGCCCAACGGGACAGGGGAATCAGCCCCAGCATTTT. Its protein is CASSPTGQGNQPQHF.

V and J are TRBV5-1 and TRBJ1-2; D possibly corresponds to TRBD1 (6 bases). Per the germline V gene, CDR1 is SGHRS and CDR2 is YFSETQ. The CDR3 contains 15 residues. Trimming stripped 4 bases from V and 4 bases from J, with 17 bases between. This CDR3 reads CASSHRPDSTYGYTF. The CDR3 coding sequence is TGCGCCAGCAGCCATAGACCGGACAGCACCTATGGCTACACCTTC.